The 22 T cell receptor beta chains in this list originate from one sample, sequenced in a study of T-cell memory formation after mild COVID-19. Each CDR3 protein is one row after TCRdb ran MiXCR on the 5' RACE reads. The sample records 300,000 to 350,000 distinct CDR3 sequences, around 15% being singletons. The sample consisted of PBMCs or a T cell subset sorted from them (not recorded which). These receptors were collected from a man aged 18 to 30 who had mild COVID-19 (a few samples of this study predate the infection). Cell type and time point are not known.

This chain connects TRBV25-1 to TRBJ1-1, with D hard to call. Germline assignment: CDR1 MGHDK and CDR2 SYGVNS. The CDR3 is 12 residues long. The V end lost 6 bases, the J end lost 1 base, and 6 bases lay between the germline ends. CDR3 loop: CASRERNTEAFF. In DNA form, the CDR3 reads TGTGCCAGCAGGGAGCGGAACACTGAAGCTTTCTTT.

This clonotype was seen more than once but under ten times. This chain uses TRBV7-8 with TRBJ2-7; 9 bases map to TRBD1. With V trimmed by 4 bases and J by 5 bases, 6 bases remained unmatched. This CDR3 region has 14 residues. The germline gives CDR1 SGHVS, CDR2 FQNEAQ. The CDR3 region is CASSYLQGAHEQYF. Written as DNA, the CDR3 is TGTGCCAGCAGCTATTTACAGGGGGCGCACGAGCAGTACTTC. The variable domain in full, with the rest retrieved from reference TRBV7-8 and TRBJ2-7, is GAGVSQSPRYKVAKRGQDVALRCDPISGHVSLFWYQQALGQGPEFLTYFQNEAQLDKSGLPSDRFFAERPEGSVSTLKIQRTQQEDSAVYLCASSYLQGAHEQYFGPGTRLTVT.

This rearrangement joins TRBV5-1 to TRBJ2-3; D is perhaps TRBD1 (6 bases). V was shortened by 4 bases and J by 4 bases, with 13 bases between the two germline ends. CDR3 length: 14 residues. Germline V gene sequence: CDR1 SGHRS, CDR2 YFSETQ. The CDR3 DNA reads TGCGCCAGCAGCGTCACAGGGCCTCCAGATACGCAGTATTTT. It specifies CASSVTGPPDTQYF.

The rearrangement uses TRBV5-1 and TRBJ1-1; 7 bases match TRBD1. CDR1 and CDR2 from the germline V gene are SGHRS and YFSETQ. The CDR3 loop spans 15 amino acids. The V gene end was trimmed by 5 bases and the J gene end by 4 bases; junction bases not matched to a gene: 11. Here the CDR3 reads CASRGRYAGGTEAFF. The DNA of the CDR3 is TGCGCCAGCAGAGGTCGGTACGCAGGGGGCACTGAAGCTTTCTTT.

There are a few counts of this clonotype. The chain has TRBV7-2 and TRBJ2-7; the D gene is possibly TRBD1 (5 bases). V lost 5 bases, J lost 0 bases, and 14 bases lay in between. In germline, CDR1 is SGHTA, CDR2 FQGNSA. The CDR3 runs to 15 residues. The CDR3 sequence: CASSLQAGYSYEQYF. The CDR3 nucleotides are TGTGCCAGCAGCCTCCAGGCAGGGTACTCCTACGAGCAGTACTTC. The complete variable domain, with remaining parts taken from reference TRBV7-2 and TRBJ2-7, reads GAGVSQSPSNKVTEKGKDVELRCDPISGHTALYWYRQSLGQGLEFLIYFQGNSAPDKSGLPSDRFSAERTGGSVSTLTIQRTQQEDSAVYLCASSLQAGYSYEQYFGPGTRLTVT.

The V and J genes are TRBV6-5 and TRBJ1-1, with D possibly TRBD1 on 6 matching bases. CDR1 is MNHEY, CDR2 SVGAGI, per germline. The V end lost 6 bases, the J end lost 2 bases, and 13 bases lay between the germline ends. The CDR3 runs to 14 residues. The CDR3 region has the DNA TGTGCCAGCAGGTTGCCAGGGGCCAACACTGAAGCTTTCTTT. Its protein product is CASRLPGANTEAFF.

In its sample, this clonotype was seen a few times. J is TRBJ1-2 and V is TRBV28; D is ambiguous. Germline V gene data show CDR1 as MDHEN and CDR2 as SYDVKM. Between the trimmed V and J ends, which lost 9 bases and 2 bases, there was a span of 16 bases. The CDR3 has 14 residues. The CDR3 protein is CASTSAGPNYGYTF. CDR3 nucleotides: TGTGCCAGTACATCGGCGGGCCCCAACTATGGCTACACCTTC.

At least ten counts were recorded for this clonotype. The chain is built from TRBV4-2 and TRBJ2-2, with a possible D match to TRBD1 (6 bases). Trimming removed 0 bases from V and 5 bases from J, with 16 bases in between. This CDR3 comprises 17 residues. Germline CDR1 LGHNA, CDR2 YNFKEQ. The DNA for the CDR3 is TGTGCCAGCAGCCAAGAGGGGGACAAACGAACAACCGGGGAGCTGTTTTTT. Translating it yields CASSQEGDKRTTGELFF.

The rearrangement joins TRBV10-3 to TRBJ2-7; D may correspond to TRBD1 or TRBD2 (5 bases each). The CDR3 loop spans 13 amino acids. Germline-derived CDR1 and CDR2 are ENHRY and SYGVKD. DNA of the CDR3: TGTGCCATCAGTGGGGACGGTACCTACGATCAGTACGTC. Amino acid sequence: CAISGDGTYDQYV.

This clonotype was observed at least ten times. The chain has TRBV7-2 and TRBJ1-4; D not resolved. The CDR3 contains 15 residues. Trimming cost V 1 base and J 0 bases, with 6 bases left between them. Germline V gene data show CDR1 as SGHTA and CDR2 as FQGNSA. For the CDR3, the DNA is TGTGCCAGCAGCTTAGGAAGGGCAACTAATGAAAAACTGTTTTTT. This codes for CASSLGRATNEKLFF. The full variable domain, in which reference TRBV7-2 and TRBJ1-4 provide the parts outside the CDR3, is GAGVSQSPSNKVTEKGKDVELRCDPISGHTALYWYRQSLGQGLEFLIYFQGNSAPDKSGLPSDRFSAERTGGSVSTLTIQRTQQEDSAVYLCASSLGRATNEKLFFGSGTQLSVL.

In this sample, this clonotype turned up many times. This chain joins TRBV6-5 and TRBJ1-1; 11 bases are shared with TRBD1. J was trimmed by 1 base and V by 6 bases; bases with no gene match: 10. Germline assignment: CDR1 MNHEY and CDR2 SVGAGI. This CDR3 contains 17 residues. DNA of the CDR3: TGTGCCAGCAGCAGAATGGACAGGGGGCTTCCGAACACTGAAGCTTTCTTT. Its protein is CASSRMDRGLPNTEAFF.

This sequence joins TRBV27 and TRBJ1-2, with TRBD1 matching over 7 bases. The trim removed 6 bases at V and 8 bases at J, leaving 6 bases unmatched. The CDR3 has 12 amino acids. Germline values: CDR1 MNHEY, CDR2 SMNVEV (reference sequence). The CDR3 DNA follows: TGTGCCAGCAGAGGACAGGTGTGGGGCTACACCTTC. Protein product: CASRGQVWGYTF.

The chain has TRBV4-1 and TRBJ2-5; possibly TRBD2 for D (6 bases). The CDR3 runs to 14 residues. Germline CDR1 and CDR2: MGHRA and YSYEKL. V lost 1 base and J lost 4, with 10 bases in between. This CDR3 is CASSQGRGTETQYF. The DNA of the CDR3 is TGCGCCAGCAGCCAAGGGCGGGGAACAGAGACCCAGTACTTC.

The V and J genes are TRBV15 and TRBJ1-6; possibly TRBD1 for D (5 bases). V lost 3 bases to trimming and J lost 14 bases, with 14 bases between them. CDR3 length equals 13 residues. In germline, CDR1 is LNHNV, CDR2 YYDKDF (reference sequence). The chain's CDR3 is CATSRGLVPTLHF. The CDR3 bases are TGTGCCACCAGCAGGGGACTTGTCCCCACCCTCCACTTT.

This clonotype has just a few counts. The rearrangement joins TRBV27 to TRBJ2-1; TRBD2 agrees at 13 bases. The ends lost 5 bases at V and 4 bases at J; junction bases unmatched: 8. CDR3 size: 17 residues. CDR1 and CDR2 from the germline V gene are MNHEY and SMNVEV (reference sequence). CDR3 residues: CASSMTSGGPIYNEQFF. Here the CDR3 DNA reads TGTGCCAGCAGTATGACTAGCGGGGGGCCGATTTACAATGAGCAGTTCTTC.

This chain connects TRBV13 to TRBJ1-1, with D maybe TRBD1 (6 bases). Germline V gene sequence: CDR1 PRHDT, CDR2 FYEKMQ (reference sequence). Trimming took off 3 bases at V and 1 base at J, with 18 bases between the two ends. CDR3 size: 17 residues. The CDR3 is CASSFPFSEQGNTEAFF. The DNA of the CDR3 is TGTGCCAGCAGCTTTCCATTCTCGGAACAGGGGAACACTGAAGCTTTCTTT.

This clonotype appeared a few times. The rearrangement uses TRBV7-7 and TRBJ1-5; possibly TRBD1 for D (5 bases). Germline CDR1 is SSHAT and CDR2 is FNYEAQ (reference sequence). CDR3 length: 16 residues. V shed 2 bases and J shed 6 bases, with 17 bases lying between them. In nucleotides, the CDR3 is TGTGCCAGCAGCTTATGTCTGGGGGGAGAGGCTCAGCCCCAGCATTTT. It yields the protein CASSLCLGGEAQPQHF. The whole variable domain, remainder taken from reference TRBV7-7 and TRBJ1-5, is GAGVSQSPRYKVTKRGQDVTLRCDPISSHATLYWYQQALGQGPEFLTYFNYEAQPDKSGLPSDRFSAERPEGSISTLTIQRTEQRDSAMYRCASSLCLGGEAQPQHFGDGTRLSIL.

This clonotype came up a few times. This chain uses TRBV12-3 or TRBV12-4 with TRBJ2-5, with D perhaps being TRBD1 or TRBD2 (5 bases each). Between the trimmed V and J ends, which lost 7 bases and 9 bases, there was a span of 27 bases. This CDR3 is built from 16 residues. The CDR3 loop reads CASTDALLGPGMAQYF. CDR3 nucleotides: TGTGCCAGCACCGACGCTCTCCTGGGACCCGGTATGGCCCAGTACTTC.

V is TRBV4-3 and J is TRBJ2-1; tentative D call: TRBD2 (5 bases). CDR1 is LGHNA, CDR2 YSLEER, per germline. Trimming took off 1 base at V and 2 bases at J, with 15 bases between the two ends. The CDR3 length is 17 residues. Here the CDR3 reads CASSQGSAGATYNEQFF. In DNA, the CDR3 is TGCGCCAGCAGCCAAGGTTCCGCGGGCGCTACCTACAATGAGCAGTTCTTC.

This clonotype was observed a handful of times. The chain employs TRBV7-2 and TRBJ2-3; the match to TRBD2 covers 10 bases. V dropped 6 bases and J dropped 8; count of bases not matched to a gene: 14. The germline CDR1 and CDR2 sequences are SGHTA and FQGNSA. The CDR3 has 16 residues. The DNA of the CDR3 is TGTGCCAGCAGTTCCCAAATAGCGGGGGGCCTGGGTACGCAGTATTTT. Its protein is CASSSQIAGGLGTQYF.

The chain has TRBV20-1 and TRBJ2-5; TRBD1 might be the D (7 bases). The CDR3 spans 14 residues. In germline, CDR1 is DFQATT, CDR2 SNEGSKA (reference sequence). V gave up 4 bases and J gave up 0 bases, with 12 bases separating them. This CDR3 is CSAKGGTDQETQYF. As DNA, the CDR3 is TGCAGTGCTAAGGGCGGGACAGACCAAGAGACCCAGTACTTC.

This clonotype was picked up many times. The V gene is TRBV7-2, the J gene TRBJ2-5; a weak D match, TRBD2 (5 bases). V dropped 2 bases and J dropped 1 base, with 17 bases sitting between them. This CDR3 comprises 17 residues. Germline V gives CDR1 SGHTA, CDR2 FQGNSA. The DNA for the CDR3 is TGTGCCAGCAGCTTAATCGACCGCGGGCGGCCCCAAGAGACCCAGTACTTC. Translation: CASSLIDRGRPQETQYF.